The 28 T cell receptor beta chains in this list originate from one sample, sequenced in a study of early T cells in non-severe SARS-CoV-2 infection. TCRdb used MiXCR to reprocess the 5' RACE reads, holding one entry per CDR3 protein. The sample contains approximately 71,000 distinct CDR3 sequences, 9% to 15% of which appear only once. Material for sequencing was whole blood. The origin of the receptors is an adult who was a healthcare worker with PCR-confirmed SARS-CoV-2 infection or an uninfected control (not recorded which).

The V call is TRBV24-1, the J call TRBJ2-3, with D maybe TRBD2 (5 bases). Germline V gives CDR1 KGHDR, CDR2 SFDVKD. V was trimmed by 4 bases and J by 1 base, leaving 14 bases between them. The CDR3 covers 16 residues. In nucleotides, the CDR3 is TGTGCCACCAGTGAGGGAGAGCTGAGACGCACAGATACGCAGTATTTT. This gives the protein CATSEGELRRTDTQYF.

There are many counts of this clonotype. V is TRBV20-1 and J is TRBJ2-1; the match to TRBD2 covers 8 bases. In germline, CDR1 is DFQATT, CDR2 SNEGSKA (reference sequence). The J segment lost 7 bases and the V segment lost 0 bases, leaving 8 bases of the junction unmatched. This CDR3 is built from 15 residues. The CDR3 nucleotides read TGCAGTGCTAGAGATGGAGGCGGCGGGGGGAATGAGCAGTTCTTC. It yields the protein CSARDGGGGGNEQFF.

This clonotype has a handful of counts. The V gene is TRBV11-2, the J gene TRBJ2-5; no clear D gene. This CDR3 has 14 residues. Trimming removed 5 bases from V and 2 bases from J, with 12 bases in between. Germline V gives CDR1 SGHAT, CDR2 FQNNGV. The CDR3 reads CASSLWSDQETQYF. The DNA for the CDR3 is TGTGCCAGCAGCCTATGGAGTGATCAAGAGACCCAGTACTTC.

The sample holds many counts of this clonotype. The chain employs TRBV2 and TRBJ1-1; D perhaps matches TRBD1 (6 bases). The V end lost 6 bases, the J end lost 5 bases, and 16 bases lay between the germline ends. Per germline, CDR1 SNHLY and CDR2 FYNNEI. The CDR3 has 14 amino acids. Written as DNA, the CDR3 is TGTGCCAGCAGATCCGAGAGGGGGGGAACTGAAGCTTTCTTT. This codes for CASRSERGGTEAFF. Based on the CDR3 plus reference TRBV2 and TRBJ1-1, the full variable domain is EPEVTQTPSHQVTQMGQEVILRCVPISNHLYFYWYRQILGQKVEFLVSFYNNEISEKSEIFDDQFSVERPDGSNFTLKIRSTKLEDSAMYFCASRSERGGTEAFFGQGTRLTVV.

Comment on this clonotype: Just one base apart from a much larger clone, this may be a read error. V gene TRBV20-1 combines with J gene TRBJ1-2; D gene ambiguous. The CDR3 consists of 17 residues. Germline CDR1 reads DFQATT; CDR2 reads SNEGSKA (reference sequence). The CDR3 nucleotides read TGCAGTGCCGCTTCCCTTGATGCCGTCTCAACTAACCATGGCTACACCTTC. It is translated as CSAASLDAVSTNHGYTF.

The rearrangement uses TRBV11-2 and TRBJ2-7; 14 bases fit TRBD2. Germline CDR1 and CDR2: SGHAT and FQNNGV. The CDR3 is 19 amino acids. The J segment lost 0 bases and the V segment lost 5 bases, leaving 12 bases of the junction unmatched. This chain's CDR3 is CASSPTGTSGSPGSYEQYF. CDR3 in DNA: TGTGCCAGCAGCCCAACCGGGACTAGCGGGAGTCCGGGCTCCTACGAGCAGTACTTC.

The V gene is TRBV25-1, the J gene TRBJ1-6, with 8 positions matching TRBD1. This CDR3 is 14 amino acids long. Germline V lookup: CDR1 MGHDK, CDR2 SYGVNS. Germline trimming cut 4 bases from V and 6 bases from J; bases unmatched to any gene: 2. The CDR3: CASSGTGRNSPLHF. DNA of the CDR3: TGTGCCAGCAGTGGGACAGGGCGTAATTCACCCCTCCACTTT.

This clonotype was seen more than once but under ten times. The J gene is TRBJ2-4, the V gene TRBV12-2; the table's D call TRBD1 went unverified against the DNA. TRBV12-2 is described as a pseudogene. The CDR3 runs 19 residues. The CDR3 sequence: CASRFPPPSLPRAKNIQYF. CDR3 nucleotides: TGTGCAAGTCGCTTCCCCCCCCCATCTCTGCCCAGGGCCAAAAACATTCAGTACTTC.

The chain recombines TRBV30 with TRBJ2-7, with TRBD2 as a possible D gene (6 bases). The CDR3 runs to 16 residues. V was trimmed by 1 base and J by 2 bases, leaving 18 bases between them. Germline V gives CDR1 GTSNPN, CDR2 SVGIG (reference sequence). The CDR3 loop reads CAWSDPRGMRPYEQYF. The CDR3 DNA reads TGTGCCTGGAGTGACCCGCGGGGCATGAGACCCTACGAGCAGTACTTC.

This clonotype was observed a handful of times. The J gene is TRBJ2-3, the V gene TRBV20-1; 10 positions agree with TRBD2. The CDR3 is 14 amino acids. In germline, CDR1 is DFQATT, CDR2 SNEGSKA (reference sequence). Losses at the gene ends were 3 bases for V and 2 bases for J; bases not matched to a gene: 2. The CDR3 DNA reads as TGCAGTGCTAGCCTAGCGGGGGACACAGATACGCAGTATTTT. This encodes CSASLAGDTDTQYF.

The chain couples TRBV27 to TRBJ1-2; tentatively, D is TRBD1 (5 bases). Trimming pared 4 bases from V and 2 bases from J, leaving 14 bases between. The CDR3 extends over 15 amino acids. Germline values: CDR1 MNHEY, CDR2 SMNVEV (reference sequence). The CDR3 reads CASSSPGSANYGYTF. The CDR3 nucleotides are TGTGCCAGCAGTTCTCCAGGGTCAGCGAACTATGGCTACACCTTC.

V usage is TRBV21-1 and J usage is TRBJ1-1; no DNA check was done on the table's D call, TRBD1. TRBV21-1 is labeled a pseudogene. There are 14 residues in the CDR3. The CDR3 sequence: CTSSKGDRDTEAFF. CDR3 in DNA: TGTACCAGCAGCAAAGGGGACAGGGATACTGAAGCTTTCTTT.

In its sample, this clonotype was seen a few times. The rearrangement links TRBV29-1 to TRBJ1-1; D unclear. Germline CDR1 and CDR2: SQVTM and ANQGSEA. V gave up 5 bases and J gave up 1 base, with 5 bases separating them. The CDR3 consists of 11 residues. CDR3 residues: CSVRENTEAFF. The CDR3 DNA sequence: TGCAGCGTTCGGGAGAACACTGAAGCTTTCTTT.

This clonotype was counted ten times or more. The V gene is TRBV20-1, the J gene TRBJ2-5; TRBD1 is a possible D gene (6 bases). V was pared by 6 bases and J by 7 bases, with 21 bases between. CDR1 is DFQATT, CDR2 SNEGSKA, per germline (reference sequence). This CDR3 contains 14 residues. The CDR3 DNA follows: TGCAGTGCCTTACGGGACACCGCCCCGAGGACCCAGTACTTC. Amino acids: CSALRDTAPRTQYF.

This clonotype was seen repeatedly, ten times or more. The chain combines TRBV7-2 with TRBJ2-3; 11 bases are shared with TRBD2. With V trimmed by 1 base and J by 8 bases, 8 bases remained unmatched. This CDR3 contains 16 residues. CDR1 and CDR2 (germline): SGHTA, FQGNSA. The DNA for the CDR3 is TGTGCCAGCAGCTTAGGTTCGACTAGCGGGGTATTTACGCAGTATTTT. This encodes CASSLGSTSGVFTQYF.

The chain combines TRBV27 with TRBJ2-1; 7 bases line up with TRBD2. Germline loops: CDR1 MNHEY, CDR2 SMNVEV (reference sequence). V lost 2 bases, J lost 3 bases, and 1 base stayed unmatched. CDR3 length: 14 amino acids. As DNA, the CDR3 is TGTGCCAGCAGTTTACTAGCGGACTACAATGAGCAGTTCTTC. Encoded protein: CASSLLADYNEQFF.

This clonotype was observed a few times. The rearrangement links TRBV20-1 to TRBJ2-1, with D unclear. The germline V gene encodes CDR1 DFQATT and CDR2 SNEGSKA (reference sequence). The CDR3 length is 11 residues. The CDR3 protein is CSARRAYEQFF. DNA for the CDR3: TGCAGCGCCCGCCGGGCGTATGAGCAGTTCTTC.

This clonotype was recorded a few times. DNA for the CDR3: TGCAGCGTCCTCCTGAGACCGGCGAACACTGAAGCTTTCTTT. Translated, it gives CSVLLRPANTEAFF. The chain joins TRBV29-1 to TRBJ1-1; D gene ambiguous. Trimming removed 6 bases at V and 1 base at J, with 15 bases between. The CDR3 is 14 residues long. The germline CDR1 and CDR2 sequences are SQVTM and ANQGSEA.

This chain links TRBV20-1 with TRBJ2-1; 8 positions agree with TRBD2. Per the germline V gene, CDR1 is DFQATT and CDR2 is SNEGSKA (reference sequence). J lost 4 bases, V lost 0 bases, and 5 bases had no gene match. The CDR3 totals 15 residues. DNA of the CDR3: TGCAGTGCTAGAGATGTGGCGGGGGGTTACAATGAGCAGTTCTTC. Translating it yields CSARDVAGGYNEQFF.

The CDR3 is CASSPTPGYEQYF. The CDR3 DNA is TGTGCCAGCAGCCCAACCCCAGGGTACGAGCAGTACTTC. The rearrangement links TRBV3-1 to TRBJ2-7; D may be TRBD1 (5 bases). Germline CDR1 is LGHDT and CDR2 is YNNKEL (reference sequence). The V and J ends lost 4 bases and 4 bases respectively, with 11 bases between them. The length of the CDR3 is 13 residues.

This clonotype turned up a few times. This chain connects TRBV10-1 to TRBJ2-5; tentatively, D is TRBD1 or TRBD2 (6 bases each). Trimming stripped 6 bases from V and 7 bases from J, with 18 bases between. The germline gives CDR1 WNHNN, CDR2 SYGVQD (reference sequence). This CDR3 contains 14 residues. The chain's CDR3 is CASSPTTGRGTQYF. As DNA, the CDR3 is TGCGCCAGCAGCCCCACTACAGGGCGGGGGACCCAGTACTTC.

This clonotype appeared a few times. The J gene is TRBJ1-4, the V gene TRBV5-1, with D possibly matching TRBD1 (5 bases). The ends were cut back, 1 base at V and 3 bases at J, with 10 bases in the middle. The CDR3 runs 15 residues. The germline V gene encodes CDR1 SGHRS and CDR2 YFSETQ. The DNA for the CDR3 is TGCGCCAGCAGCTTGATTGGGGGTTCTAATGAAAAACTGTTTTTT. It is translated as CASSLIGGSNEKLFF.

This clonotype was detected only a few times. This chain links TRBV20-1 with TRBJ2-7, with D perhaps being TRBD1 or TRBD2 (7 bases each). Germline CDR1 DFQATT, CDR2 SNEGSKA (reference sequence). V was clipped by 0 bases and J by 4 bases, with 16 bases between them. This CDR3 comprises 15 residues. The CDR3 sequence: CSARDREAGGYEQYF. The CDR3 DNA follows: TGCAGTGCTAGAGATCGGGAGGCAGGGGGTTACGAGCAGTACTTC.

Many counts were recorded for this clonotype. This chain connects TRBV6-1 to TRBJ1-4; possibly TRBD1 for D (5 bases). The germline V and J ends were trimmed by 3 bases and 14 bases, with 19 bases remaining between them. The CDR3 is 14 residues long. Germline V gene sequence: CDR1 MNHNS, CDR2 SASEGT. The CDR3 DNA reads as TGTGCCAGCAGTGAGGCCAGAGGGGTAGCGAGGCTGTTTTTT. It translates to CASSEARGVARLFF.

The V gene is TRBV12-3 or TRBV12-4, the J gene TRBJ2-1; a weak D match, TRBD2 (6 bases). CDR3 size: 15 residues. Trimming took 3 bases from V and 4 from J, leaving 13 bases between them. The CDR3 DNA reads TGTGCCAGCAGTTTTTTTGGCGGGACTTACAATGAGCAGTTCTTC. As protein: CASSFFGGTYNEQFF.

Many counts were recorded for this clonotype. The chain combines TRBV19 with TRBJ2-3; TRBD1 or TRBD2 may be the D gene (6 bases each). From germline, CDR1 is LNHDA and CDR2 SQIVND (reference sequence). V lost 10 bases and J lost 6, with 17 bases in between. The CDR3 consists of 13 residues. CDR3 nucleotide sequence: TGTGCCACCAACGGAGGGGGATATGATACGCAGTATTTT. The encoded protein is CATNGGGYDTQYF.

The chain joins TRBV5-1 to TRBJ2-7; 9 positions agree with TRBD2. The CDR3 consists of 18 residues. CDR1 and CDR2 (germline): SGHRS, YFSETQ. The ends lost 4 bases at V and 4 bases at J; junction bases unmatched: 18. The CDR3 reads CASSHRGGRAPDNYEQYF. CDR3 nucleotides: TGCGCCAGCAGCCATCGTGGCGGGAGGGCCCCGGATAATTACGAGCAGTACTTC.

This clonotype was seen more than once but under ten times. CDR3 protein: CASSTGGNSALHF. CDR3 in DNA: TGTGCCAGCAGCACAGGGGGCAATTCTGCCCTCCACTTT. The chain carries TRBV12-3 or TRBV12-4 and TRBJ1-6, with 9 bases fitting TRBD1. The CDR3 has 13 amino acids. V shed 6 bases and J 14 bases; nucleotides not matched to a gene: 8.